This T cell receptor (beta chain) was retrieved from a study of blood T cells in healthy people across ages. Then a second PCR, running about 7 to 11 cycles, was carried out with a sample-barcoded 5' primer and a J-beta primer mix. Via MiXCR, TCRdb re-called the 5' RACE reads, giving one row per CDR3 protein. Here the sample spans approximately 1,000,000 distinct CDR3 sequences, roughly 45% being singletons. Each donor supplied roughly 9.2 milliliters of peripheral blood. The CDR3 runs to 14 residues. V trimming: 6 bases; J trimming: 8 bases; junction bases outside the gene matches: 13. The V gene's germline CDR1 is DFQATT and CDR2 SNEGSKA (reference sequence).

The V and J genes are TRBV20-1 and TRBJ1-2; 9 nucleotides line up with TRBD1. The TCR sequence derives from a woman in her fifties or sixties in good health. The source material was blood. The CDR3 DNA is TGCAGTGCACCAGGGACAGGGATCCGGCACGGCTACACCTTC. Residues: CSAPGTGIRHGYTF.